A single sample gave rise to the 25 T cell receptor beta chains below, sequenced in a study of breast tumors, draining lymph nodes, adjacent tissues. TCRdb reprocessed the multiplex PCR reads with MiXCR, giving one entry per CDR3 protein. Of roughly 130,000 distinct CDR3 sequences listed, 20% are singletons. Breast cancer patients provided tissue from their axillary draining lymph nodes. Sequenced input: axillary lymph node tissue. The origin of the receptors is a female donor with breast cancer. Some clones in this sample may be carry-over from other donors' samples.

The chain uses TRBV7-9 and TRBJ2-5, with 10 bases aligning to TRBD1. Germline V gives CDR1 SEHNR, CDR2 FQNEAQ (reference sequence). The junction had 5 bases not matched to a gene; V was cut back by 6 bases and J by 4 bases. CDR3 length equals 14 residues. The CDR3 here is CASRDRDRGETQYF. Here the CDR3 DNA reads TGTGCCAGCAGGGACCGGGACAGGGGAGAGACCCAGTACTTC.

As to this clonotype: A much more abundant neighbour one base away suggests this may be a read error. The CDR3: CASTKQGTGNTTYF. The CDR3 DNA sequence: TGTGCCAGCACCAAACAGGGGACTGGAAACACCACATATTTT. The chain joins TRBV12-3 or TRBV12-4 to TRBJ1-3; 7 positions agree with TRBD1. CDR3 size: 14 residues.

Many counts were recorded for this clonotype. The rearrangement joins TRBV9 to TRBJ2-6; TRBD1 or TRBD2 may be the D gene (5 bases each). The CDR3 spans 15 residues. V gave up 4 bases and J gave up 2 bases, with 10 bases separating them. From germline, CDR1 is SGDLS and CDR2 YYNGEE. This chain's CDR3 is CASSPMGPGANVLTF. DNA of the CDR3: TGTGCCAGCAGCCCCATGGGACCTGGGGCCAACGTCCTGACTTTC.

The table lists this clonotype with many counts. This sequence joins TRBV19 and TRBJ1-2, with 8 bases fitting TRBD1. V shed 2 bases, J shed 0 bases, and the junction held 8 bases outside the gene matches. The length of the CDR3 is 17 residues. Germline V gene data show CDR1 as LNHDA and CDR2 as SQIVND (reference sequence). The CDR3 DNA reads TGTGCCAGTAGTATAAGGACAGGGCAACTCCCTAACTATGGCTACACCTTC. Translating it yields CASSIRTGQLPNYGYTF. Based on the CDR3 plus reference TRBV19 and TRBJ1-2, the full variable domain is DGGITQSPKYLFRKEGQNVTLSCEQNLNHDAMYWYRQDPGQGLRLIYYSQIVNDFQKGDIAEGYSVSREKKESFPLTVTSAQKNPTAFYLCASSIRTGQLPNYGYTFGSGTRLTVV.

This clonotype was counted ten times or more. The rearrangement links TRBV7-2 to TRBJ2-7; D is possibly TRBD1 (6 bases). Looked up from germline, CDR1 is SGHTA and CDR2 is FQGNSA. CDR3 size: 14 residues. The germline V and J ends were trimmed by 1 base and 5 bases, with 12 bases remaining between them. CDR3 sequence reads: CASSLDQGIDEQYF. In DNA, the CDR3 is TGTGCCAGCAGCTTAGACCAGGGGATCGACGAGCAGTACTTC.

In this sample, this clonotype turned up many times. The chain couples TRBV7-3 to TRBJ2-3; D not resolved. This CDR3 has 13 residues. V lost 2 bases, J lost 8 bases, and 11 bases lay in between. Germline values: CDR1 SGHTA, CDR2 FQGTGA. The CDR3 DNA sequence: TGTGCCAGCAGCTTACTCCTTAAGGGTACGCAGTATTTT. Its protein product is CASSLLLKGTQYF.

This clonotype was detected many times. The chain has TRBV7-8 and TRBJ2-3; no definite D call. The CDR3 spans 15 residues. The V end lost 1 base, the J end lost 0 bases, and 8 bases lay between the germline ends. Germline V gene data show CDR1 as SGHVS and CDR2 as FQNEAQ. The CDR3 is CASSLVDPSTDTQYF. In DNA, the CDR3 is TGTGCCAGCAGCTTAGTGGATCCTAGCACAGATACGCAGTATTTT.

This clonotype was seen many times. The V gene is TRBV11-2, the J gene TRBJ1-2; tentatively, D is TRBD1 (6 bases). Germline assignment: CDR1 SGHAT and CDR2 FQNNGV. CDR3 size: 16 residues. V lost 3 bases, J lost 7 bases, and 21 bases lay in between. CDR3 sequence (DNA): TGTGCCAGCAGCTTGGTACAGGGTTCAGTGATGGGTGGCTACACCTTC. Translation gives CASSLVQGSVMGGYTF.

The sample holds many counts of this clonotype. CDR3 coding DNA: TGTGCCAGCAGCTTAGGGATCAGGGGTACCTACGAGCAGTACTTC. It specifies CASSLGIRGTYEQYF. The rearrangement uses TRBV11-2 and TRBJ2-7, with D maybe TRBD1 (6 bases). The CDR3 has 15 amino acids. The ends were cut back, 1 base at V and 2 bases at J, with 12 bases in the middle. CDR1 and CDR2 (germline): SGHAT, FQNNGV. The variable domain in full, with the rest retrieved from reference TRBV11-2 and TRBJ2-7, is EAGVAQSPRYKIIEKRQSVAFWCNPISGHATLYWYQQILGQGPKLLIQFQNNGVVDDSQLPKDRFSAERLKGVDSTLKIQPAKLEDSAVYLCASSLGIRGTYEQYFGPGTRLTVT.

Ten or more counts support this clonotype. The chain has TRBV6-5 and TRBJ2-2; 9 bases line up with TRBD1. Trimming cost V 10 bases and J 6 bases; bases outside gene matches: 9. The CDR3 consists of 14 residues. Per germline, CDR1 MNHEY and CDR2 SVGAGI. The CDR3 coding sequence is TGTGCCACCGGGGACAGGGAGGTGCCCGGGGAGCTGTTTTTT. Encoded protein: CATGDREVPGELFF.

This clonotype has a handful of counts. CDR3 residues: CASSIDRTSGANTGELFF. As DNA, the CDR3 is TGTGCCAGTAGTATAGACAGGACTAGCGGGGCGAACACCGGGGAGCTGTTTTTT. The chain carries TRBV19 and TRBJ2-2; TRBD2 agrees at 12 bases. The CDR3 consists of 18 residues. The germline gives CDR1 LNHDA, CDR2 SQIVND (reference sequence). V shed 0 bases and J 0 bases; nucleotides not matched to a gene: 2.

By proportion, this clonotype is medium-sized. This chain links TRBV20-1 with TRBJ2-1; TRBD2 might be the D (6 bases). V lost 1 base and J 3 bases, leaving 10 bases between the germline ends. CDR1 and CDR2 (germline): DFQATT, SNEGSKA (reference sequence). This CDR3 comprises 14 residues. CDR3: CSARVREHYNEQFF. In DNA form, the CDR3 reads TGCAGTGCTAGAGTGCGGGAACACTACAATGAGCAGTTCTTC.

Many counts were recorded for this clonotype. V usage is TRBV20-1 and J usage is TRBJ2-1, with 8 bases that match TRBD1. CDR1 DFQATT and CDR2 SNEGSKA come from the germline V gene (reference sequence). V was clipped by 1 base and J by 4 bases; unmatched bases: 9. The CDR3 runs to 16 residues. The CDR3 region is CSARAHRDRPYNEQFF. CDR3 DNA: TGCAGTGCTAGAGCCCACCGGGACAGGCCTTACAATGAGCAGTTCTTC.

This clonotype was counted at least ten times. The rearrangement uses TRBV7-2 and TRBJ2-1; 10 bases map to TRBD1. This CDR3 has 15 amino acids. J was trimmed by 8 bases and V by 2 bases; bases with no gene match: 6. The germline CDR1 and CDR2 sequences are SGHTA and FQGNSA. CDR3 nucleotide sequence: TGTGCCAGCAGCTTATTGGGACAGGGGCTCGATGAGCAGTTCTTC. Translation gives CASSLLGQGLDEQFF. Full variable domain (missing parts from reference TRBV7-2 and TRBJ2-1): GAGVSQSPSNKVTEKGKDVELRCDPISGHTALYWYRQSLGQGLEFLIYFQGNSAPDKSGLPSDRFSAERTGGSVSTLTIQRTQQEDSAVYLCASSLLGQGLDEQFFGPGTRLTVL.

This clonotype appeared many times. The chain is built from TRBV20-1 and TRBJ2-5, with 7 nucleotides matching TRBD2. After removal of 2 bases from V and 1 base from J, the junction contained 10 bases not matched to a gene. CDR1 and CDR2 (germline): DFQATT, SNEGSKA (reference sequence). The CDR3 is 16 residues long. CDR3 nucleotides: TGCAGTGCTAGACAACGACTAGCAGTACTCCAAGAGACCCAGTACTTC. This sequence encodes CSARQRLAVLQETQYF.

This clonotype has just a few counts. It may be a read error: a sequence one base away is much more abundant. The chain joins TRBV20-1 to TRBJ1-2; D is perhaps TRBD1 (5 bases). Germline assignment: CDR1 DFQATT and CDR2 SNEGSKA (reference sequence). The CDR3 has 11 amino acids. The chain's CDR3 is CCATRGEGYTF. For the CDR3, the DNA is TGCTGTGCCACGAGGGGTGAAGGCTACACCTTC.

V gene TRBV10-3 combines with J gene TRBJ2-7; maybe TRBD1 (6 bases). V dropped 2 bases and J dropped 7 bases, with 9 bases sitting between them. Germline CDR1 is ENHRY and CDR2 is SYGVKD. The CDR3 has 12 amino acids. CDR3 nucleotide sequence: TGTGCCATCAGTGAGACAGGGCGAGAGCAGTACTTC. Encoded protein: CAISETGREQYF.

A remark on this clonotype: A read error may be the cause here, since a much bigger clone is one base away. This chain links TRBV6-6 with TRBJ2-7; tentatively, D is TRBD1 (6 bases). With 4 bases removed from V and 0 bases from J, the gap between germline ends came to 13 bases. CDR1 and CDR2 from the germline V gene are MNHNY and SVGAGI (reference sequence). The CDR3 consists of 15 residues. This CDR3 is CASSSISRGSYEQYF. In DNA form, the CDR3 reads TGTGCCAGCAGTTCAATTAGCAGGGGCTCCTACGAGCAGTACTTC.

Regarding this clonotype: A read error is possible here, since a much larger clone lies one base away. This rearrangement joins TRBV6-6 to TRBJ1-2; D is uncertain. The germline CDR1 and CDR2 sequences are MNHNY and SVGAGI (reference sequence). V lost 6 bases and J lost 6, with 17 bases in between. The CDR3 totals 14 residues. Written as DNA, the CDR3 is TGTGCCAGCAGACCGAGACGGGGTCACGATGGCTACACCTTC. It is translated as CASRPRRGHDGYTF.

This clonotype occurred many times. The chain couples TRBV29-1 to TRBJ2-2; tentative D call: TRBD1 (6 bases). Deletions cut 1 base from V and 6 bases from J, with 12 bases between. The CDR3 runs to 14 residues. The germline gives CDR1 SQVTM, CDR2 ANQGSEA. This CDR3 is CSVEGAGDAGELFF. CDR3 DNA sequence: TGCAGCGTTGAAGGGGCAGGGGATGCCGGGGAGCTGTTTTTT.

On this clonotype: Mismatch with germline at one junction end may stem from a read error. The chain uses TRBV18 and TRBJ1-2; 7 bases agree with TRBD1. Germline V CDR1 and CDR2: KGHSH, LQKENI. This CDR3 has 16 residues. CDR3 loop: CASSRGTGETDYGSTF. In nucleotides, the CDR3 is TGTGCCAGCTCACGCGGAACAGGGGAAACGGACTATGGCTCCACCTTC. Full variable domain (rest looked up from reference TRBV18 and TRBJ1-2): NAGVMQNPRHLVRRRGQEARLRCSPMKGHSHVYWYRQLPEEGLKFMVYLQKENIIDESGMPKERFSAEFPKEGPSILRIQQVVRGDSAAYFCASSRGTGETDYGSTFGSGTRLTVV.

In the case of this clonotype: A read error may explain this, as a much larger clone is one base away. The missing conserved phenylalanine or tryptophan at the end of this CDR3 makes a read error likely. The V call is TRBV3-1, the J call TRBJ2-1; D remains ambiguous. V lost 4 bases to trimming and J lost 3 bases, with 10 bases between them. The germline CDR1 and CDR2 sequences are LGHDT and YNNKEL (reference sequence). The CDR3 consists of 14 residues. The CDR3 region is CASSPYTSYNEQFL. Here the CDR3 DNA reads TGTGCCAGCAGCCCTTACACAAGCTACAATGAGCAGTTCCTC.

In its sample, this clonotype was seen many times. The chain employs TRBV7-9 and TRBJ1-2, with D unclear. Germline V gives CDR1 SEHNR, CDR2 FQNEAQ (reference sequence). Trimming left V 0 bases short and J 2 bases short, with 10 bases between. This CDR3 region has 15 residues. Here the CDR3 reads CASSLATTGNYGYTF. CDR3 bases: TGTGCCAGCAGCTTAGCGACAACTGGGAACTATGGCTACACCTTC.

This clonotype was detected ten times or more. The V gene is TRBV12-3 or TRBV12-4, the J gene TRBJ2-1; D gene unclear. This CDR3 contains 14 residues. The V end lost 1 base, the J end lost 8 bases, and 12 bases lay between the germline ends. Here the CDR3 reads CASSLDGQTHEQFF. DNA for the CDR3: TGTGCCAGCAGTTTAGATGGGCAGACCCATGAGCAGTTCTTC.

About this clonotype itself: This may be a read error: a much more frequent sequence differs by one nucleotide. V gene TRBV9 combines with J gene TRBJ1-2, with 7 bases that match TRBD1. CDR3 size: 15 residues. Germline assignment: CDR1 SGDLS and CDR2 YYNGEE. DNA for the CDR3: TGTGCCAGCAGCGTCCGGGACAGAATGAACTATGGCTACGCCTTC. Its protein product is CASSVRDRMNYGYAF.